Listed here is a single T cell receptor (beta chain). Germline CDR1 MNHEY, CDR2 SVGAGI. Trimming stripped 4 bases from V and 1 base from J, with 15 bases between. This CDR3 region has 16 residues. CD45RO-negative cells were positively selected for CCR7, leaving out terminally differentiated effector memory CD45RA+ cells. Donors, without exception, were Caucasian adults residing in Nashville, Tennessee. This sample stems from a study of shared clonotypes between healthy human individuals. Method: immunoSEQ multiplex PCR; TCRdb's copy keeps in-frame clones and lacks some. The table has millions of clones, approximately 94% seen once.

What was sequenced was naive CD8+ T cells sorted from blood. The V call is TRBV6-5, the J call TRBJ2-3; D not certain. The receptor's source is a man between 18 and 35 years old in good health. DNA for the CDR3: TGTGCCAGCAGTTCTACTACCATCATCGGCACAGATACGCAGTATTTT. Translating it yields CASSSTTIIGTDTQYF.